The entry below describes one T cell receptor beta chain. What it recognizes is unknown. The sample belongs to a study of beta chain features in type 1 diabetes. Broader study findings: The study found fewer insertions and more deletions at VDJ junctions in type 1 diabetes patients. Whatever favoring of shorter templates PCR might show would apply equally to patients and controls. All four CD4+ subsets of Type 1 diabetes patients contained TCRB CDR3s that were moderately but significantly shorter.

In germline, CDR1 is LGHNA, CDR2 YNFKEQ. The V end was cut by 0 bases, the J end by 0 bases, with 22 bases between. The CDR3 sequence is 20 residues long. Expressed TCRB transcripts were sequenced, since all the RNA that had been isolated was reverse transcribed. Stem cell-like memory T cell samples were sequenced, and they averaged roughly 1 million reads. Sequenced by immunoSEQ multiplex PCR; TCRdb stores in-frame clones only, minus some. Counted here are approximately 17,000 clones, 55% occurring once; the ten biggest clones make up less than 0.55%. The V and J genes are TRBV4-2 and TRBJ2-3; perhaps TRBD2 as D (7 bases). The source material was stem cell memory CD4+ T cells from blood. The receptor was derived from a woman aged 18 to 35 in good health. CDR3 bases: TGTGCCAGCAGCCAAGAAAGGAGCTTGGGGAGGGGGGCTAGCACAGATACGCAGTATTTT. This codes for CASSQERSLGRGASTDTQYF.